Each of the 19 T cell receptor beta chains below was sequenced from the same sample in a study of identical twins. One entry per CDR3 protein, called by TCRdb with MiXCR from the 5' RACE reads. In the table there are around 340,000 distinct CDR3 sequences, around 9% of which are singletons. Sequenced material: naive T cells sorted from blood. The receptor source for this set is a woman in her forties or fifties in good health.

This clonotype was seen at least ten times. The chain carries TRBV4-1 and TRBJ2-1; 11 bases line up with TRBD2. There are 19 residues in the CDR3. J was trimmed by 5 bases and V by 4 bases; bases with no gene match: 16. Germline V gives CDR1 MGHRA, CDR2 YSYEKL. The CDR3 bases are TGCGCCAGCAGCCCCCAAGTCACTTTAGCGGGAGGGCAGGACAATGAGCAGTTCTTC. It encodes CASSPQVTLAGGQDNEQFF.

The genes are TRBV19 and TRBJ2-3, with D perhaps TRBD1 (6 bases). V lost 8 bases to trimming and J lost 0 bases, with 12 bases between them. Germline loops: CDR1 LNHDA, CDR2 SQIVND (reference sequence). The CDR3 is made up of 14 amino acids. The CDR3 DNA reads TGTGCCAGTGAAGTGGGGGCTAGCACAGATACGCAGTATTTT. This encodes CASEVGASTDTQYF.

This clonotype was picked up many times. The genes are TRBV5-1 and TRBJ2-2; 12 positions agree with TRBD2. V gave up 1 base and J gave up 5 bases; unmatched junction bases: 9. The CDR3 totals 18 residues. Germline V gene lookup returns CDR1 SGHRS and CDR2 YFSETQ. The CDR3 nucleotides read TGCGCCAGCAGCTTGATGACTCTAGCGGGAGGGCTGACCGGGGAGCTGTTTTTT. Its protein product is CASSLMTLAGGLTGELFF.

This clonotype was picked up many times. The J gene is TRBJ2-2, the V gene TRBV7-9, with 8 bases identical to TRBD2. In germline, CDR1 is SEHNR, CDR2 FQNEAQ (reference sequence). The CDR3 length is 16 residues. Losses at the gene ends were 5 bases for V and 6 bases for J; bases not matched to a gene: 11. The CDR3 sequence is CASSPTGTSGSGELFF. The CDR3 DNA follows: TGTGCCAGCAGCCCGACCGGGACTAGTGGATCCGGGGAGCTGTTTTTT.

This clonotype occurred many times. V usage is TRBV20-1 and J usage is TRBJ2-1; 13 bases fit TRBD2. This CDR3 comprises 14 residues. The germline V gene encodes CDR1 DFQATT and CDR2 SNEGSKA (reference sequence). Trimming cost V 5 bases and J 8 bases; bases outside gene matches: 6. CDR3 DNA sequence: TGCAGTGCTGTAGGTACTAGCGGGAGGGATGAGCAGTTCTTC. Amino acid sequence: CSAVGTSGRDEQFF.

The CDR3 DNA reads as TGTGCCAGCAGCGGATTGACAGTTCTCGGCGAGCAGTACGTC. It specifies CASSGLTVLGEQYV. This chain links TRBV5-5 with TRBJ2-7, with D possibly TRBD1 on 5 matching bases. Between the trimmed V and J ends, which lost 4 bases and 6 bases, there was a span of 17 bases. This CDR3 is 14 amino acids long. Germline CDR1 SGHKS, CDR2 YYEKEE (reference sequence).

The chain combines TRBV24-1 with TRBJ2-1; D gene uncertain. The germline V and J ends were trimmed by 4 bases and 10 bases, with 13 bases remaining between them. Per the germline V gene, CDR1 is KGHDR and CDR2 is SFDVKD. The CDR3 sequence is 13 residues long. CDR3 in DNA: TGTGCCACCAGTGACCCTCAGCGAGACGAGCAGTTCTTC. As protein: CATSDPQRDEQFF.

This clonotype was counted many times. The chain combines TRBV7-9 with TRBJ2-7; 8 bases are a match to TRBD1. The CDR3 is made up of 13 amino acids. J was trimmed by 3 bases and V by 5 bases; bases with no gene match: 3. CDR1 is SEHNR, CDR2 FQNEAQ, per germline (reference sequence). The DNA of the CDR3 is TGTGCCAGCAGCCCCGGGACAGGCTACGAGCAGTACTTC. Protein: CASSPGTGYEQYF.

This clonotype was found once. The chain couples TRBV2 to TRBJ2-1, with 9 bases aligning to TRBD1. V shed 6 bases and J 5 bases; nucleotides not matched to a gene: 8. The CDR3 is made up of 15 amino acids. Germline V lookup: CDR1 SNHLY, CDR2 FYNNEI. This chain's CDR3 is CASRSDRGFNNEQFF. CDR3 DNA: TGTGCCAGCAGATCCGACAGGGGGTTCAACAATGAGCAGTTCTTC.

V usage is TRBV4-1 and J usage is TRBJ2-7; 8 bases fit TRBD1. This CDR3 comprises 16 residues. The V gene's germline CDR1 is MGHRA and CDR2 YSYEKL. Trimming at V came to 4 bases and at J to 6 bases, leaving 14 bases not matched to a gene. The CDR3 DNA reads TGCGCCAGCAGCCCGAGGGTCGGACAGGGCGGTGGCGAGCAGTACTTC. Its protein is CASSPRVGQGGGEQYF.

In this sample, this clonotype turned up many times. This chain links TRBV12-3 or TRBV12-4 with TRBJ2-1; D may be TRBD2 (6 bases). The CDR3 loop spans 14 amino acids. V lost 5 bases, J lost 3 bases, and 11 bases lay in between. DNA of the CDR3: TGTGCCAGCAGTCCGCCGGGACTCTACAATGAGCAGTTCTTC. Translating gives CASSPPGLYNEQFF.

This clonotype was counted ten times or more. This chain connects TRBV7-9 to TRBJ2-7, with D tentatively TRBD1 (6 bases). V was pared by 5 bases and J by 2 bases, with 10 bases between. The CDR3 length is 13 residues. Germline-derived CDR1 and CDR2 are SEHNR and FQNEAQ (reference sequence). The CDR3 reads CASSPRTAYEQYF. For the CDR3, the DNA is TGTGCCAGCAGCCCCCGGACAGCCTACGAGCAGTACTTC.

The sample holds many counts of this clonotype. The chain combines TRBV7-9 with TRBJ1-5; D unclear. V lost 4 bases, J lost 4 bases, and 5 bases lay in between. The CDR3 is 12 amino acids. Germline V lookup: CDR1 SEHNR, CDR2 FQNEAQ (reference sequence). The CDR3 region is CASSSPNQPQHF. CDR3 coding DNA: TGTGCCAGCAGCTCACCAAATCAGCCCCAGCATTTT.

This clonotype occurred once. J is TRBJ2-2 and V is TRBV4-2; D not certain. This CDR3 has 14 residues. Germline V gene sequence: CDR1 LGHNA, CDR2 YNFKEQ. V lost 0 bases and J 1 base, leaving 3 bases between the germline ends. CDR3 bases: TGTGCCAGCAGCCAAGAGGGGAACACCGGGGAGCTGTTTTTT. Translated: CASSQEGNTGELFF.

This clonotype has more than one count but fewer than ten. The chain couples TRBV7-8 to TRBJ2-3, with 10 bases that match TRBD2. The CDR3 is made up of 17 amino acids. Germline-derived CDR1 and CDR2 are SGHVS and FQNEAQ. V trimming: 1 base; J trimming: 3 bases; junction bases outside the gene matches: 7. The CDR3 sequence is CASSLEREGRVTDTQYF. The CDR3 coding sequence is TGTGCCAGCAGCTTAGAGCGGGAGGGCCGAGTGACAGATACGCAGTATTTT.

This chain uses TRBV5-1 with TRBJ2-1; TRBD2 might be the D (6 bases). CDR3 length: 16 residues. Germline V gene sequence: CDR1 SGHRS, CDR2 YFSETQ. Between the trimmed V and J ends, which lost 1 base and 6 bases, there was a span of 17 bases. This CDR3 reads CASSLSGLPFVNEQFF. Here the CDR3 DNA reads TGCGCCAGCAGCTTGTCCGGACTACCTTTCGTCAATGAGCAGTTCTTC.

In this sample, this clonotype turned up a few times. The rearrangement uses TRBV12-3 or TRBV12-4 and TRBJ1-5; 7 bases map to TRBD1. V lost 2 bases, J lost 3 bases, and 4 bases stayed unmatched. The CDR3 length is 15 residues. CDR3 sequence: CASSLSQGVNQPQHF. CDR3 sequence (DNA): TGTGCCAGCAGTTTAAGTCAGGGGGTCAATCAGCCCCAGCATTTT.

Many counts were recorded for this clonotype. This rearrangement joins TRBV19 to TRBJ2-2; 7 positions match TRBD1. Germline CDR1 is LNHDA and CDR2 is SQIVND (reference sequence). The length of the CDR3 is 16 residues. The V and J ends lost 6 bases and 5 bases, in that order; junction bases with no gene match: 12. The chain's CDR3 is CASSQTGALMTGELFF. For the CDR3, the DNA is TGTGCCAGTAGCCAAACAGGGGCCCTGATGACCGGGGAGCTGTTTTTT.

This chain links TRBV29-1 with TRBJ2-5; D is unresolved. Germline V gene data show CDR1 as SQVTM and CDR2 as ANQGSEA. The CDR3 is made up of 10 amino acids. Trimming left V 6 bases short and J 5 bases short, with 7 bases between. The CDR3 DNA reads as TGCAGCGTCGGGCCCGAGACCCAGTACTTC. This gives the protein CSVGPETQYF.